Reported below is one T cell receptor (beta chain). Its target is not known. Through a sample-barcoded 5' primer and a J-beta primer mix, a second PCR was run for roughly 6 to 11 cycles. TCRdb recomputed calls from the 5' RACE reads with MiXCR, one row per CDR3 protein. The sample contains fewer than 800,000 distinct CDR3 sequences, 20% to 25% of which appear only once. The data were taken from a study of blood T cells in healthy people across ages. Study results and limitations: Roughly linear age-related decline in beta diversity appeared, significant by age around 38.

The CDR3 is 15 residues long. Deletions cut 0 bases from V and 3 bases from J, with 13 bases between. From germline, CDR1 is DFQATT and CDR2 SNEGSKA (reference sequence). This sample also belongs to another study, concerning T cells of mothers and their children. Turning to that study: For cDNA synthesis, the complete extracted RNA was used (roughly 1.5 ug per 15 ul).

This sequence was found in a boy younger than 18 in good health. V usage is TRBV20-1 and J usage is TRBJ2-3; the D gene is possibly TRBD1 (5 bases). The sample taken for sequencing was blood. CDR3 sequence reads: CSARDLRRGTDTQYF. In nucleotides, the CDR3 is TGCAGTGCTAGAGATCTCCGAAGGGGTACAGATACGCAGTATTTT.